What follows are 9 T cell receptor beta chains derived from one specimen sequenced in a study of T cell repertoires in cytomegalovirus infection. What these receptors recognize is not known. TCRdb reanalysed the reads using MiXCR and keeps one entry per CDR3 protein. Here the sample spans about 700,000 distinct CDR3 sequences, around 35% being singletons. The source material was cultured PBMCs, sampled from culture after CMV antigen stimulation. The receptor source for this set is a human donor in good health (CMV status not recorded). Some clones in this sample may be carry-over from other donors' samples.

The V and J genes are TRBV15 and TRBJ2-1; no definite D call. Trimming took 1 base from V and 3 from J, leaving 4 bases between them. Germline V gene sequence: CDR1 LNHNV, CDR2 YYDKDF (reference sequence). This CDR3 has 13 residues. CDR3 protein: CATSRGVYNEQFF. The CDR3 DNA reads TGTGCCACCAGCAGAGGGGTCTACAATGAGCAGTTCTTC.

This clonotype was observed a handful of times. The CDR3 coding sequence is TGTGCCAGTACTGCGGGGGGCACAGATACGCAGTATTTT. This translates into CASTAGGTDTQYF. J is TRBJ2-3 and V is TRBV19, with 7 positions matching TRBD2. Germline V gene data show CDR1 as LNHDA and CDR2 as SQIVND (reference sequence). The CDR3 runs to 13 residues. After removal of 7 bases from V and 1 base from J, the junction contained 2 bases not matched to a gene.

This clonotype was observed a single time. V gene TRBV20-1 combines with J gene TRBJ2-1; D not resolved. Deletions cut 3 bases from V and 6 bases from J, with 18 bases between. Germline V gene sequence: CDR1 DFQATT, CDR2 SNEGSKA (reference sequence). The CDR3 consists of 15 residues. CDR3 sequence (DNA): TGCAGTGCTAGTCCCCACGGATCCTCGGGCAATGAGCAGTTCTTC. Translation: CSASPHGSSGNEQFF.

This clonotype was counted between two and nine times. V and J are TRBV20-1 and TRBJ2-7; 7 nucleotides agree with TRBD1. V shed 7 bases and J 3 bases; nucleotides not matched to a gene: 15. Germline CDR1 is DFQATT and CDR2 is SNEGSKA (reference sequence). The CDR3 consists of 15 residues. The CDR3: CSGTGQQAPGYEQYF. The CDR3 DNA reads as TGCAGTGGGACGGGACAGCAAGCCCCGGGCTACGAGCAGTACTTC.

The chain links TRBV2 to TRBJ1-1; 8 nucleotides align to TRBD1. V lost 8 bases, J lost 2 bases, and 4 bases stayed unmatched. There are 13 residues in the CDR3. Germline CDR1 is SNHLY and CDR2 is FYNNEI. This CDR3 is CASLDRVNTEAFF. In nucleotides, the CDR3 is TGTGCCAGCCTGGACAGGGTTAACACTGAAGCTTTCTTT.

This clonotype was seen a handful of times. This chain connects TRBV5-4 to TRBJ1-5; D unresolved. Trimming removed 0 bases at V and 2 bases at J, with 9 bases between. Germline CDR1 is SGHNT and CDR2 is YYREEE (reference sequence). This CDR3 spans 15 amino acids. DNA for the CDR3: TGTGCCAGCAGCTTGGATGAAAGGGGCAATCAGCCCCAGCATTTT. It translates to CASSLDERGNQPQHF. The full variable domain, with the rest looked up from reference TRBV5-4 and TRBJ1-5, is ETGVTQSPTHLIKTRGQQVTLRCSSQSGHNTVSWYQQALGQGPQFIFQYYREEENGRGNFPPRFSGLQFPNYSSELNVNALELDDSALYLCASSLDERGNQPQHFGDGTRLSIL.

Only a few counts were recorded for this clonotype. The genes are TRBV7-8 and TRBJ1-3; D ambiguous. Germline values: CDR1 SGHVS, CDR2 FQNEAQ. Trimming removed 2 bases from V and 4 bases from J, with 12 bases in between. The CDR3 length is 15 residues. CDR3 sequence (DNA): TGTGCCAGCAGCTTAATGTCAGGTGCCGGAAACACCATATATTTT. Protein sequence: CASSLMSGAGNTIYF. Based on the CDR3 plus reference TRBV7-8 and TRBJ1-3, the full variable domain is GAGVSQSPRYKVAKRGQDVALRCDPISGHVSLFWYQQALGQGPEFLTYFQNEAQLDKSGLPSDRFFAERPEGSVSTLKIQRTQQEDSAVYLCASSLMSGAGNTIYFGEGSWLTVV.

This clonotype was found a few times. V is TRBV11-2 and J is TRBJ2-3; D unclear. Germline-derived CDR1 and CDR2 are SGHAT and FQNNGV. The CDR3 is 11 residues long. V lost 0 bases to trimming and J lost 9 bases, with 4 bases between them. This CDR3 reads CASSLEWTQYF. The CDR3 DNA sequence: TGTGCCAGCAGCTTAGAATGGACGCAGTATTTT.

This rearrangement joins TRBV20-1 to TRBJ2-3; D may be TRBD2 (6 bases). The CDR3 is made up of 12 amino acids. Germline-derived CDR1 and CDR2 are DFQATT and SNEGSKA (reference sequence). The germline V and J ends were trimmed by 5 bases and 8 bases, with 14 bases remaining between them. The CDR3 region has the DNA TGCAGTGCTCCATTACTCGGGGGTACGCAGTATTTT. This gives the protein CSAPLLGGTQYF.